This note documents a single T cell receptor (beta chain) sequence. Germline assignment: CDR1 SEHNR and CDR2 FQNEAQ (reference sequence). CDR3 length equals 15 residues. V shed 3 bases and J shed 6 bases, with 12 bases lying between them. This specimen belongs to a study of cytomegalovirus exposure and HLA in healthy donors. The primer mix had 60 Vbeta and 13 Jbeta primers. TCRdb keeps only in-frame clones here, not all; method: immunoSEQ multiplex PCR. The repertoire consists of around 200,000 clones, with around four fifths occurring once and the leading ten covering over 3%. Sequencing used PBMCs. The clonotype was recovered from a female donor in good health and CMV-seronegative. The chain combines TRBV7-9 with TRBJ1-6, with D possibly being TRBD1 (5 bases). Here the CDR3 DNA reads TGTGCCAGCAGCTTGGTGACAGATTCTAATTCACCCCTCCACTTT. Its translation: CASSLVTDSNSPLHF.